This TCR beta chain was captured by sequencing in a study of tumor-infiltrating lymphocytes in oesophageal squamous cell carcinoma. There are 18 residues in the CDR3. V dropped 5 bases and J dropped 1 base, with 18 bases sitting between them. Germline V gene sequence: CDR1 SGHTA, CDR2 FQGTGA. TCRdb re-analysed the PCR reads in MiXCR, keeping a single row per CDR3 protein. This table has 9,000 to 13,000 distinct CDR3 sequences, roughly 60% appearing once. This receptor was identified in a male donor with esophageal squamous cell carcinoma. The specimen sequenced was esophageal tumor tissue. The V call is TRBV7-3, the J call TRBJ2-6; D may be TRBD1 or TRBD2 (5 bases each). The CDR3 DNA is TGTGCCAGCAGCGGATCCGGGACCCATACTTCTGGGGCCAACGTCCTGACTTTC. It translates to CASSGSGTHTSGANVLTF.